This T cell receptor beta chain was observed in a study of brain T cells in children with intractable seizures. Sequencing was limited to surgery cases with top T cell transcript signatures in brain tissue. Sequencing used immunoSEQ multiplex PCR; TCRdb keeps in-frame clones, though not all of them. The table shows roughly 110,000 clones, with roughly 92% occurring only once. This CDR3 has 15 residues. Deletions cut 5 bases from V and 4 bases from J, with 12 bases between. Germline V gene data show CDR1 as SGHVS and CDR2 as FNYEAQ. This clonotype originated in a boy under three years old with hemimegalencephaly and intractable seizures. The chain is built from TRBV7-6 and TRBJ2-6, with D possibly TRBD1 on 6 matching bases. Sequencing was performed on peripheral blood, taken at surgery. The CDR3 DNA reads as TGTGCCAGCAGCCCTCAGGGGCCCGGGGCCAACGTCCTGACTTTC. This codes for CASSPQGPGANVLTF.